One T cell receptor (beta chain) is described in this entry. This clone was found a few times. There is no known antigen for this receptor. Nothing much larger sits one base from this clone, and base qualities are not available. The entire amount of isolated RNA was reverse transcribed using the High Capacity cDNA Reverse Transcription Kit, so the sequenced TCRB transcripts were expressed ones. Deep immunoSEQ sequencing was performed on naive, central memory and regulatory T cell samples, with an average of about 3.57 million total reads per sample. After sorted cells were lysed in RLT buffer, RNA was extracted with DNase-treated RNeasy Micro or Mini kits, with the choice depending on cell number. Each cell subset was processed on its own to prevent cross-contamination, while patient and healthy donor samples were processed together. TCRB sequences were amplified from cDNA with the immunoSEQ multiplex PCR, producing 87-bp fragments spanning the CDR3 region. Sequencing of the amplicons was done on the Illumina HiSeq platform. The source study handled its data this way. PCR bias was computationally corrected using synthetic template baselines, reads within Hamming distance 2 were collapsed, and singletons that could not be merged were discarded. Reads were aligned against IMGT to assign V, D and J genes, CDR3 length and insertions or deletions at six rearrangement sites. Within each subset, clonotype counts were normalized to the number of sorted cells before true diversity and Gini coefficients were calculated with the tcR R package. Repertoire sharing was quantified using the overlap coefficient calculated on TCRB nucleotide sequences. Out-of-frame TCRB sequences from naive cells were analyzed as a proxy for the pre-selection repertoire. The table comes from immuneACCESS by way of TCRdb, which keeps in-frame sequences with V and J called. Part of the clones is missing from these tables; in studies checked, under half for an unresolved V gene and the rest for unknown reasons. That table is the source of V, J and clone size, and D and trimming were worked out from the DNA. This sample holds under 900,000 clones; roughly a sixth were observed only once. About 0.02% of the sample is in the top ten clones.

The sample is drawn from a study of beta chain features in type 1 diabetes (dated by TCRdb to 2017 to 2018). In the study overall: No differences in mean age, gender distribution, total cell number or subset yield were found between patients and healthy donors. A total of roughly 100,000,000 sorted cells were examined across all samples, and the number of cells per subset was strongly correlated with RNA yield. In the study, TCRB repertoires of sorted circulating CD4+ T cell subsets from recently diagnosed type 1 diabetes patients were compared with those of matched healthy donors. Regulatory and stem cell-like memory subsets were obtained from only 8 patients and roughly 8 healthy donors, while naive and central memory subsets were obtained from all 28 donors. The research as a whole found: Naive, central memory and regulatory TCRB repertoires appeared to be more similar among patients than among healthy donors. At VDJ recombination sites, patients with type 1 diabetes made fewer insertions and deleted more nucleotides, a pattern implying thymic rearrangement abnormalities. Because cDNA rather than genomic DNA was sequenced, highly expressing activated cells could have been over-represented, although no difference in activation and CD3 levels was found between groups. Only small numbers of individuals were included in the HLA sub-analyses, which left unresolved whether HLA type had any influence on TCRB rearrangement. A moderate but significant shortening of TCRB CDR3 length was observed in type 1 diabetes patients in all four CD4+ subsets. PCR might favor shorter templates, but patient and control samples were amplified and corrected together, so any skew would affect both groups equally.

A single peripheral blood draw of around 120 mL on average was collected from each donor into heparinised tubes. A BD FACSAria II and a panel including CD45RO, CCR7, CD25, CD127, CD95 and CD27 were used to sort naive, central memory, regulatory and stem cell-like memory CD4+ T cells. A purity above 95% was achieved for all sorted populations. PBMCs were isolated right away by Lymphoprep density gradient centrifugation and were stained directly, without culture. So that batch effects would be minimized, each experiment stained and sorted samples in pairs, pairing one healthy donor with one patient. Spanning cysteine to phenylalanine, the CDR3 consists of 13 amino acids. Solely the CDR3 DNA is kept, with 39 bases framed from the first base. CDR1 and CDR2, looked up from the germline V gene (reference sequence), are SEHNR and FQNEAQ. V gives up 5 bases and J gives up 10 bases, and the segment between their germline ends measures 17 bases.

The rearrangement combines TRBV7-9 with TRBJ1-1; no D gene can be assigned with confidence. Sequencing was performed on naive CD4+ T cells from blood. The sample's cell subset or site label is to be understood as: true naive CD4+ T cells. This receptor was obtained from a woman aged 18-35 years in good health. This receptor carries the CDR3 CASSQSGWGTAFF. DNA sequence: TGTGCCAGCAGCCAGTCGGGATGGGGAACAGCTTTCTTT.